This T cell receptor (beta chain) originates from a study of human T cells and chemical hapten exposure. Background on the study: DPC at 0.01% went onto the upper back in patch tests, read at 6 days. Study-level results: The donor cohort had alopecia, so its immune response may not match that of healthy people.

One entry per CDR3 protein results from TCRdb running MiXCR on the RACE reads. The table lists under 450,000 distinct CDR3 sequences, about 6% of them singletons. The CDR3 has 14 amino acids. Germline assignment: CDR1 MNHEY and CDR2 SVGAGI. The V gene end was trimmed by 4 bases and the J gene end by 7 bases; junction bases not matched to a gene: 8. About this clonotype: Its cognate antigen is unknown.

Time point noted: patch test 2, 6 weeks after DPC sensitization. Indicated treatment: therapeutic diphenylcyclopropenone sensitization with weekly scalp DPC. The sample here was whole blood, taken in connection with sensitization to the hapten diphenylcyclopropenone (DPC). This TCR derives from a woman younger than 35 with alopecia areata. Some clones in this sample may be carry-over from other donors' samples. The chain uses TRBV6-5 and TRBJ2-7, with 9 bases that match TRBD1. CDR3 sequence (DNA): TGTGCCAGCAGTTTCACAGGGGGCCGAGGAGAGCAGTACTTC. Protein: CASSFTGGRGEQYF.